The clone carrying this T cell receptor (beta chain) was seen many times. Its antigen remains unidentified. Diagnoses used clinical symptoms, serum thyroxine and TRAb, thyroid ultrasound and orbital computed tomography. TCR beta CDR3 sequences were amplified from RNA transcripts. First-round RT-PCR of the TCR CDR3 relied on the HTBI primer set. TCRdb ran MiXCR on the multiplex PCR reads and lists one entry per CDR3 protein. The table lists about 500,000 distinct CDR3 sequences, roughly an eighth of them singletons, with 15% to 20% in the top ten. The data were taken from a study of T cells in Graves' hyperthyroidism and ophthalmopathy. Study details: Peripheral blood was secured at the point of initial diagnosis, before any treatment. Study observations and caveats: Most expanded thyroid clonotypes above 0.001 recurred in blood.

The germline CDR1 and CDR2 sequences are SNHLY and FYNNEI. V lost 3 bases, J lost 2 bases, and 15 bases stayed unmatched. The CDR3 covers 18 residues. The gene calls are TRBV2 and TRBJ2-5; 7 bases map to TRBD2. The clonotype originates from a woman aged 18-29 years with Graves' hyperthyroidism. Sequences were obtained from blood. For the CDR3, the DNA is TGTGCCAGCAGTGACCGCCAGTACCCGGGACTATCACAAGAGACCCAGTACTTC. It codes for CASSDRQYPGLSQETQYF.